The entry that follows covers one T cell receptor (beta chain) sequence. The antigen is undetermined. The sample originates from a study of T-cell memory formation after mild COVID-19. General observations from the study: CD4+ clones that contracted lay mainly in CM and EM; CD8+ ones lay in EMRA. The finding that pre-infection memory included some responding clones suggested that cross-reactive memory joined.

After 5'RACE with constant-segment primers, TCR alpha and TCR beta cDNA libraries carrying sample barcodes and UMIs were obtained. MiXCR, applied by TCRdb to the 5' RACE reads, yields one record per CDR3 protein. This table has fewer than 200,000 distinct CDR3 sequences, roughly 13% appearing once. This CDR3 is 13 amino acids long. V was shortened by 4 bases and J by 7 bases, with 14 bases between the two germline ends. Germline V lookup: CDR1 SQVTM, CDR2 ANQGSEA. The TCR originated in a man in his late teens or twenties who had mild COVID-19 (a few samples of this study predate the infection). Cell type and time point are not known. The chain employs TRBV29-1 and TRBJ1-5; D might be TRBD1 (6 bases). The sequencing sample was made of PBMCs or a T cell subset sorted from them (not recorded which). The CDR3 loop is CSVVVGAGQPQHF. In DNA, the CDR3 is TGCAGCGTTGTCGTGGGGGCAGGGCAGCCCCAGCATTTT.